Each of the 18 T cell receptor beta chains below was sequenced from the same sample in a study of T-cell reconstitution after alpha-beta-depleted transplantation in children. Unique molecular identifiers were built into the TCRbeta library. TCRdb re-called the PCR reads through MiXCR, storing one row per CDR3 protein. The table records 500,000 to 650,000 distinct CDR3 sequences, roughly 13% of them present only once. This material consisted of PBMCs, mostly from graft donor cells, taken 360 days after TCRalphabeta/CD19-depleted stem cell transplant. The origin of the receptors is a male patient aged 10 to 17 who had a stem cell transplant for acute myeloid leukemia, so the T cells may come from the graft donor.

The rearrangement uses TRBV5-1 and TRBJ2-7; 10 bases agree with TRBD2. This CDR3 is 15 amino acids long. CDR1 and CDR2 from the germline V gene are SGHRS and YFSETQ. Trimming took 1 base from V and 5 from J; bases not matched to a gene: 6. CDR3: CASSLFLAGADEQYF. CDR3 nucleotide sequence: TGCGCCAGCAGCTTGTTTCTAGCGGGAGCAGACGAGCAGTACTTC.

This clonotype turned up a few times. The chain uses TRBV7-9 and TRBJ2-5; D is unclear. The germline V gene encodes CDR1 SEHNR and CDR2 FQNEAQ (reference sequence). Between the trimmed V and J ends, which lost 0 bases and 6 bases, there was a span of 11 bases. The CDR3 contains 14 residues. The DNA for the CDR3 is TGTGCCAGCAGCTTAGCTTTAGAGGTGAAGACCCAGTACTTC. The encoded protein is CASSLALEVKTQYF.

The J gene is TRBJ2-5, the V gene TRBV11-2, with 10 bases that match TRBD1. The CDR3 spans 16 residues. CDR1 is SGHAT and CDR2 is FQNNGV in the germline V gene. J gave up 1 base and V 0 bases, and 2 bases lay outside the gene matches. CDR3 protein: CASSLEWTGGQETQYF. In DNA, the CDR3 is TGTGCCAGCAGCTTAGAGTGGACAGGGGGCCAAGAGACCCAGTACTTC.

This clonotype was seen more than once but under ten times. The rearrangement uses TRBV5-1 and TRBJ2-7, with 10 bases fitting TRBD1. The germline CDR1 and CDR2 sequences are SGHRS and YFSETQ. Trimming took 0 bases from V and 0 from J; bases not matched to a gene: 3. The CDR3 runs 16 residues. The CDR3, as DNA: TGCGCCAGCAGCTTGGGGGACAGGGGATCCTCCTACGAGCAGTACTTC. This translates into CASSLGDRGSSYEQYF.

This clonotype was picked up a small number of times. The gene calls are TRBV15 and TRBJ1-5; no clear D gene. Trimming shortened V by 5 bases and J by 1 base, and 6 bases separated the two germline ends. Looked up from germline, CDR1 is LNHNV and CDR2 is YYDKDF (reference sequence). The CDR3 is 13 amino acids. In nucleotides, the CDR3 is TGTGCCACCAGCCCCCAGAGCAATCAGCCCCAGCATTTT. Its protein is CATSPQSNQPQHF.

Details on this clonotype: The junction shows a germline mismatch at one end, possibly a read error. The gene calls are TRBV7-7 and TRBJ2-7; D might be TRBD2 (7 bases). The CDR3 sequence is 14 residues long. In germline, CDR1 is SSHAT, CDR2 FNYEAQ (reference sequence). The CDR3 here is CASSLGEGAYEQYF. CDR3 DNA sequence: TGTGCTAGCAGCTTAGGGGAGGGGGCCTACGAGCAGTACTTC.

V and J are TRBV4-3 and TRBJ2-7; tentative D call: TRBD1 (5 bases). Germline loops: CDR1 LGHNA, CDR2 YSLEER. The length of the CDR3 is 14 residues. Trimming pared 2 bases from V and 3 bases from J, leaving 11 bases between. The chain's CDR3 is CASSQHQGVYEQYF. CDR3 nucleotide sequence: TGCGCCAGCAGCCAACATCAGGGTGTCTACGAGCAGTACTTC.

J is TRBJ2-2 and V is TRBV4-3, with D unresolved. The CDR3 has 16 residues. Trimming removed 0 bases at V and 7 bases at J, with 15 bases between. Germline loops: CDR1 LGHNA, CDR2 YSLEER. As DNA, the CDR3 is TGCGCCAGCAGCCAAGACATCACCCAGACGGGCGGGGAGCTGTTTTTT. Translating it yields CASSQDITQTGGELFF.

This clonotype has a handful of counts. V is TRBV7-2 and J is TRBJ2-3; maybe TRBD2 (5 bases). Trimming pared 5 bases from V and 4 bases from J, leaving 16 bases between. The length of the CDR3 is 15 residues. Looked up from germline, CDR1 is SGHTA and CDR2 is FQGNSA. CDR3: CASSPESGFPDTQYF. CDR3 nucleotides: TGTGCCAGCAGCCCGGAGTCGGGGTTCCCAGATACGCAGTATTTT.

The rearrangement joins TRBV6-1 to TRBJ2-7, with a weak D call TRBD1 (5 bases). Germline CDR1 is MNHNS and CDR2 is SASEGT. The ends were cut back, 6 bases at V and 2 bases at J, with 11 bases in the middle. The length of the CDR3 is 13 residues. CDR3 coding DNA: TGTGCCAGCAGCTGGGGCCCTCCCTACGAGCAGTACTTC. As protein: CASSWGPPYEQYF.

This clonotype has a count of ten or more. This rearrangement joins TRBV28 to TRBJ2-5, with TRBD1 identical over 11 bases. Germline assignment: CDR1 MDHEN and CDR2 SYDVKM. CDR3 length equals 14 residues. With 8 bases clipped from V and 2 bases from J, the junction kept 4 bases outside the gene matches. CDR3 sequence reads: CASVDRGPQETQYF. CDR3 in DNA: TGTGCCAGCGTGGACAGGGGGCCGCAAGAGACCCAGTACTTC.

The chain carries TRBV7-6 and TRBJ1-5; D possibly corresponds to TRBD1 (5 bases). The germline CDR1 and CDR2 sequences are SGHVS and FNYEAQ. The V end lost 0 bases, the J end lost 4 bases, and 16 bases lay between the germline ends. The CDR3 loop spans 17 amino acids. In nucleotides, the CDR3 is TGTGCCAGCAGCTTAGCACGGGGCGACGGGGTAAATCAGCCCCAGCATTTT. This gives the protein CASSLARGDGVNQPQHF.

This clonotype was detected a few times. The CDR3 DNA is TGTGCCACCAGCCACGTGGGGAGGGATCAGCCCCAGCATTTT. It specifies CATSHVGRDQPQHF. The chain recombines TRBV15 with TRBJ1-5; D gene unclear. Germline CDR1 reads LNHNV; CDR2 reads YYDKDF (reference sequence). V lost 5 bases and J lost 5, with 13 bases in between. CDR3 length: 14 amino acids.

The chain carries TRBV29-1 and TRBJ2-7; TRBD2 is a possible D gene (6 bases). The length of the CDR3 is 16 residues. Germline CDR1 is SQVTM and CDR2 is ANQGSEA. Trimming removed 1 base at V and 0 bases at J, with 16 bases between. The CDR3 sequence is CSVEARDFLVSYEQYF. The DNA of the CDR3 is TGCAGCGTTGAAGCCAGGGACTTCTTAGTCTCCTACGAGCAGTACTTC.

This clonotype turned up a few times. CDR3 DNA sequence: TGTGCCAGCAGCTTCCTTAATCGACAGGGGAATTACAATGAGCAGTTCTTC. Its translation is CASSFLNRQGNYNEQFF. J is TRBJ2-1 and V is TRBV7-3; 8 bases are a match to TRBD1. Germline loops: CDR1 SGHTA, CDR2 FQGTGA. J was trimmed by 4 bases and V by 3 bases; bases with no gene match: 11. The CDR3 has 17 amino acids.

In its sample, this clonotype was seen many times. This CDR3 reads CSVTPGLYNEQFF. In nucleotides, the CDR3 is TGCAGCGTCACTCCGGGACTGTACAATGAGCAGTTCTTC. The V gene is TRBV29-1, the J gene TRBJ2-1, with D possibly TRBD2 on 6 matching bases. Germline assignment: CDR1 SQVTM and CDR2 ANQGSEA. The CDR3 has 13 amino acids. The V and J ends lost 6 bases and 4 bases respectively, with 13 bases between them.

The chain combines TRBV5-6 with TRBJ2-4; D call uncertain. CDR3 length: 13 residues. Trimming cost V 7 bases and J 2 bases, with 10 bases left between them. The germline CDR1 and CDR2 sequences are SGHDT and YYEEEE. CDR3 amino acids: CASAGVTKNIQYF. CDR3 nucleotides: TGTGCCAGCGCCGGCGTTACCAAAAACATTCAGTACTTC.

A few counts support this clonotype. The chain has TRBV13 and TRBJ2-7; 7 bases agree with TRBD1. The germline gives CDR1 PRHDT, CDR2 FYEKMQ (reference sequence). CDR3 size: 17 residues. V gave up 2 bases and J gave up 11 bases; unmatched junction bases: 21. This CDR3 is CASSLSGGSPSFTGEYF. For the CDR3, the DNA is TGTGCCAGCAGCTTATCCGGTGGTAGCCCTTCTTTCACAGGGGAGTACTTC.